This T cell receptor (beta chain) was captured by sequencing in a study of T cell responses to AZD1222 COVID-19 vaccine. CDR3 length: 16 residues. Germline V CDR1 and CDR2: LNHDA, SQIVND (reference sequence). V was trimmed by 3 bases and J by 0 bases, leaving 12 bases between them. With regard to this clone: Its antigen is currently unknown.

Study-level points and caveats: A reported finding is that nearly half of spike-specific TCRs target unmutated variant regions. Clonal diversity was possibly underestimated, and the donors were mostly white British, with more females. At study baseline, merely five or six AZD1222 recipients were seropositive.

Method: immunoSEQ multiplex PCR; TCRdb's copy keeps in-frame clones and lacks some. The data hold some 130,000 clones, with over 90% observed a single time. This TCR derives from an adult in good health. V usage is TRBV19 and J usage is TRBJ2-1; perhaps TRBD2 as D (7 bases). The specimen was peripheral blood, collected on day 0 of AZD1222 vaccination. The CDR3 DNA sequence: TGTGCCAGTAGTATGTTAGGGGGGGCCTCCTACAATGAGCAGTTCTTC. Translating it yields CASSMLGGASYNEQFF. Full variable domain (remainder filled in from reference TRBV19 and TRBJ2-1): DGGITQSPKYLFRKEGQNVTLSCEQNLNHDAMYWYRQDPGQGLRLIYYSQIVNDFQKGDIAEGYSVSREKKESFPLTVTSAQKNPTAFYLCASSMLGGASYNEQFFGPGTRLTVL.